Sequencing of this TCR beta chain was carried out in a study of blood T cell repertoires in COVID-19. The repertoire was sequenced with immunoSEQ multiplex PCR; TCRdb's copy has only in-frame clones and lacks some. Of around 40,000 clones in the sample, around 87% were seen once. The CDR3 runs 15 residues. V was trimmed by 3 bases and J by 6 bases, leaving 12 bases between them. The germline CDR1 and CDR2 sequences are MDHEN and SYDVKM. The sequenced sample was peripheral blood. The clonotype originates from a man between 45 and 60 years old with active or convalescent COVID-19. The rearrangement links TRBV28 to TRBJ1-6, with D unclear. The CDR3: CASSFRGIGNSPLHF. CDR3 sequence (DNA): TGTGCCAGCAGTTTTCGGGGAATTGGTAATTCACCCCTCCACTTT.